Given below is one T cell receptor (beta chain) in context. The antigen is undetermined. This entry belongs to a study of T cell responses to AZD1222 COVID-19 vaccine. Study findings and constraints: Spike was spanned by vaccine-associated CD4 TCRs, which were dominant at 160-218 and 743-854. Repertoire collection took place solely once the T cell response had peaked. It was only 6 or 7 AZD1222 recipients who were seropositive at baseline. The reported proportion of spike-specific TCRs targeting unmutated variant regions was nearly half.

TCRdb's table, derived via immunoSEQ multiplex PCR, lists solely in-frame clones and lacks some. The sample holds under 95,000 clones; about 89% are singletons and the top ten take 2% to 3%. J gave up 1 base and V 4 bases, and 8 bases lay outside the gene matches. CDR1 is SEHNR, CDR2 FQNEAQ, per germline (reference sequence). There are 18 residues in the CDR3. The chain is built from TRBV7-9 and TRBJ2-5, with 14 positions matching TRBD2. The TCR comes from an adult in good health. The input for sequencing was peripheral blood, taken on day 0 of AZD1222 vaccination. The CDR3 coding sequence is TGTGCCAGCAGCTCAACAGGGGGACTAGCGGGAGCCCAAGAGACCCAGTACTTC. Encoded protein: CASSSTGGLAGAQETQYF.